One sample yielded the 29 T cell receptor beta chains listed below, sequenced in a study of molecular identifiers for immune sequencing clone quantification. TCRdb ran MiXCR on the PCR reads and lists one entry per CDR3 protein. The data hold 20,000 or so distinct CDR3 sequences, with 21% observed a single time. The sequencing input was naive CD8+ T cells from blood, with Jurkat cell RNA spiked in. As for subset: FACS-sorted CD8+CD4-CCR7+CD45RA+ naive T cells. Receptors were obtained from a human donor in good health. Some libraries in this study had Jurkat cell RNA spiked in.

This clonotype came up many times. V gene TRBV6-6 combines with J gene TRBJ1-1; 9 positions agree with TRBD1. The germline V gene has CDR1 MNHNY and CDR2 SVGAGI (reference sequence). The CDR3 has 16 residues. The trim removed 7 bases at V and 8 bases at J, leaving 17 bases unmatched. The CDR3 coding sequence is TGTGCCAGCACCCAAGCCCCGGGACAGGGCTGGATAGAAGCTTTCTTT. This gives the protein CASTQAPGQGWIEAFF.

This clonotype was seen ten or more times. J is TRBJ2-7 and V is TRBV13; D possibly uses TRBD1 or TRBD2 (5 bases each). The CDR3 sequence is 15 residues long. Germline loops: CDR1 PRHDT, CDR2 FYEKMQ (reference sequence). V was cut by 4 bases and J by 0 bases, with 13 bases left in between. CDR3 in DNA: TGTGCCAGCAGCTCAAGTCCCGGGGCCTCCTACGAGCAGTACTTC. Protein product: CASSSSPGASYEQYF.

This clonotype is medium-sized within its sample. The chain recombines TRBV4-3 with TRBJ2-7; D possibly matches TRBD1 or TRBD2 (5 bases each). The CDR3 length is 15 residues. Trimming removed 3 bases from V and 3 bases from J, with 15 bases in between. Germline values: CDR1 LGHNA, CDR2 YSLEER. The DNA for the CDR3 is TGCGCCAGCAGCCAGGTTGACAGCGGAGGCTACGAGCAGTACTTC. Translating it yields CASSQVDSGGYEQYF.

As regards this clonotype: This may arise from a read error, as a much more abundant clone is one base away. The V and J genes are TRBV6-5 and TRBJ2-7; D gene unclear. This CDR3 is 16 amino acids long. Germline CDR1 and CDR2: MNHEY and SVGAGI. V was cut by 0 bases and J by 0 bases, with 12 bases left in between. The DNA for the CDR3 is TGTGCCAGCAGTTACTCGGGATCACCCGTCTCCTACGAGCAGTACTTC. This encodes CASSYSGSPVSYEQYF.

V is TRBV29-1 and J is TRBJ2-7; 9 bases fit TRBD2. The ends lost 4 bases at V and 4 bases at J; junction bases unmatched: 5. This CDR3 contains 13 residues. Germline V gives CDR1 SQVTM, CDR2 ANQGSEA. CDR3 amino acids: CSVVKTSGYEQYF. In DNA, the CDR3 is TGCAGCGTTGTCAAGACTAGCGGATACGAGCAGTACTTC.

The genes are TRBV6-6 and TRBJ2-2; D is undetermined. The germline V gene encodes CDR1 MNHNY and CDR2 SVGAGI (reference sequence). This CDR3 spans 15 amino acids. The germline V and J ends were trimmed by 0 bases and 8 bases, with 13 bases remaining between them. In DNA, the CDR3 is TGTGCCAGCAGTTACTCGATGTGGGCTTGGGGGGAGCTGTTTTTT. This translates into CASSYSMWAWGELFF.

This clonotype was counted at least ten times. The genes are TRBV7-9 and TRBJ2-7, with D perhaps TRBD2 (5 bases). Trimming took off 7 bases at V and 0 bases at J, with 10 bases between the two ends. The CDR3 spans 13 residues. Germline CDR1 and CDR2: SEHNR and FQNEAQ (reference sequence). The chain's CDR3 is CASTGSDSYEQYF. CDR3 nucleotide sequence: TGTGCCAGCACGGGTAGCGACTCCTACGAGCAGTACTTC. Combining the CDR3 with reference TRBV7-9 and TRBJ2-7 gives the whole variable domain DTGVSQNPRHKITKRGQNVTFRCDPISEHNRLYWYRQTLGQGPEFLTYFQNEAQLEKSRLLSDRFSAERPKGSFSTLEIQRTEQGDSAMYLCASTGSDSYEQYFGPGTRLTVT.

This clonotype has at least ten counts. V is TRBV24-1 and J is TRBJ2-3; TRBD2 matches 7 bases. The length of the CDR3 is 15 residues. Germline CDR1 KGHDR, CDR2 SFDVKD. V shed 4 bases and J 4 bases; nucleotides not matched to a gene: 7. CDR3 DNA sequence: TGTGCCACCAGTGACCCGGTCCGGGGGGCAGATACGCAGTATTTT. This codes for CATSDPVRGADTQYF.

As to this clonotype: Since a much larger clone is just one base distant, this may be a read error. The gene calls are TRBV11-2 and TRBJ1-1; 11 bases agree with TRBD1. This CDR3 spans 15 amino acids. V shed 6 bases and J 6 bases; nucleotides not matched to a gene: 9. Per the germline V gene, CDR1 is SGHAT and CDR2 is FQNNGV. In DNA form, the CDR3 reads TGTGCCAGCAGATTTCCGGGACAGGGGGACTCTGAAGCTTTCTTT. Translated, it gives CASRFPGQGDSEAFF.

At least ten counts were recorded for this clonotype. The chain employs TRBV9 and TRBJ2-1; either TRBD1 or TRBD2 may fit D (7 bases each). Per the germline V gene, CDR1 is SGDLS and CDR2 is YYNGEE. V shed 4 bases and J shed 4 bases, with 18 bases lying between them. The CDR3 runs 16 residues. The CDR3 DNA reads as TGTGCCAGCAGCCCATACATGCAGGGGGGGTACAATGAGCAGTTCTTC. Amino acid sequence: CASSPYMQGGYNEQFF.

The chain carries TRBV13 and TRBJ2-2; possible D gene TRBD2, 5 bases. V lost 0 bases, J lost 2 bases, and 10 bases lay in between. CDR1 and CDR2 (germline): PRHDT, FYEKMQ (reference sequence). The CDR3 has 16 amino acids. CDR3 loop: CASSLGRGLNTGELFF. The CDR3, as DNA: TGTGCCAGCAGCTTAGGAAGAGGACTCAACACCGGGGAGCTGTTTTTT. The full variable domain, rest sourced from reference TRBV13 and TRBJ2-2, is AAGVIQSPRHLIKEKRETATLKCYPIPRHDTVYWYQQGPGQDPQFLISFYEKMQSDKGSIPDRFSAQQFSDYHSELNMSSLELGDSALYFCASSLGRGLNTGELFFGEGSRLTVL.

This clonotype was picked up many times. The V and J genes are TRBV19 and TRBJ1-6, with D uncertain. The CDR3 loop spans 11 amino acids. Trimming cost V 10 bases and J 14 bases, with 15 bases left between them. Germline assignment: CDR1 LNHDA and CDR2 SQIVND (reference sequence). The CDR3 loop is CATRFAGTLHF. CDR3 coding DNA: TGTGCCACCCGATTCGCGGGGACCCTCCACTTT.

At least ten counts were recorded for this clonotype. This sequence joins TRBV11-2 and TRBJ2-7; weak D call: TRBD1 (6 bases). This CDR3 region has 13 residues. V was clipped by 7 bases and J by 2 bases, with 12 bases between them. Germline V gene sequence: CDR1 SGHAT, CDR2 FQNNGV. In DNA form, the CDR3 reads TGTGCCAGCACCTACAGGGTGGCCTACGAGCAGTACTTC. Protein product: CASTYRVAYEQYF.

By sample fraction, this clonotype is medium-sized. The J gene is TRBJ1-1, the V gene TRBV9; TRBD1 aligns across 9 bases. The CDR3 length is 17 residues. CDR1 is SGDLS, CDR2 YYNGEE, per germline. V shed 4 bases and J 5 bases; nucleotides not matched to a gene: 15. The CDR3 DNA reads TGTGCCAGCAGCTCAGTAGTGGCGGGACAGGGAGGTACTGAAGCTTTCTTT. It specifies CASSSVVAGQGGTEAFF.

This clonotype was counted at least ten times. This sequence joins TRBV28 and TRBJ2-7, with 8 bases that match TRBD2. V was pared by 8 bases and J by 8 bases, with 14 bases of the junction left unmatched. This CDR3 is built from 14 residues. The germline gives CDR1 MDHEN, CDR2 SYDVKM. Here the CDR3 reads CASRQTGRGDQQYF. CDR3 DNA: TGTGCCAGCCGACAAACAGGGCGGGGGGACCAGCAGTACTTC.

This clonotype was seen many times. This rearrangement joins TRBV6-2 or TRBV6-3 to TRBJ2-7; unclear D gene. Germline V gives CDR1 MNHEY, CDR2 SVGEGT. The CDR3 is 11 residues long. V was shortened by 4 bases and J by 2 bases, with 3 bases between the two germline ends. The CDR3 here is CASSWTYEQYF. In DNA form, the CDR3 reads TGTGCCAGCAGTTGGACCTACGAGCAGTACTTC.

With respect to this clonotype: A read error is possible here, since a much larger clone lies one base away. CDR3 coding DNA: TGTGCCAGCAGCCCAACGACAGGGAACACTGAAGCTTCCTTT. It yields the protein CASSPTTGNTEASF. This chain joins TRBV7-9 and TRBJ1-1; 7 positions match TRBD1. Germline V CDR1 and CDR2: SEHNR, FQNEAQ (reference sequence). The CDR3 loop spans 14 amino acids.

The V call is TRBV28, the J call TRBJ2-1; 7 bases align to TRBD1. Germline V lookup: CDR1 MDHEN, CDR2 SYDVKM. The CDR3 covers 16 residues. The ends lost 2 bases at V and 5 bases at J; junction bases unmatched: 9. CDR3 coding DNA: TGTGCCAGCAGTTTAAAAATACAGGGGCCCCACAATGAGCAGTTCTTC. Encoded protein: CASSLKIQGPHNEQFF. Full variable domain (rest looked up from reference TRBV28 and TRBJ2-1): DVKVTQSSRYLVKRTGEKVFLECVQDMDHENMFWYRQDPGLGLRLIYFSYDVKMKEKGDIPEGYSVSREKKERFSLILESASTNQTSMYLCASSLKIQGPHNEQFFGPGTRLTVL.

About this clonotype itself: A read error may be the cause here, since a much bigger clone is one base away. The chain uses TRBV20-1 and TRBJ1-2, with D possibly being TRBD1 (6 bases). The CDR3 spans 15 residues. Trimming took off 5 bases at V and 3 bases at J, with 19 bases between the two ends. The V gene's germline CDR1 is DFQATT and CDR2 SNEGSKA (reference sequence). CDR3 coding DNA: TGCAGTGCTTTCCACAGGGATGCGGAATACTATGGCTACACCTTC. Protein product: CSAFHRDAEYYGYTF.

This clonotype appeared many times. This chain links TRBV27 with TRBJ2-1, with D perhaps TRBD2 (6 bases). Between the trimmed V and J ends, which lost 5 bases and 0 bases, there was a span of 14 bases. Germline V gives CDR1 MNHEY, CDR2 SMNVEV (reference sequence). The CDR3 totals 16 residues. The CDR3 reads CASSPMGSGSYNEQFF. The CDR3 region has the DNA TGTGCCAGCAGTCCCATGGGTAGCGGCTCCTACAATGAGCAGTTCTTC.

This clonotype was detected many times. This chain uses TRBV27 with TRBJ2-5, with D maybe TRBD2 (5 bases). V was trimmed by 5 bases and J by 0 bases, leaving 16 bases between them. The CDR3 loop spans 16 amino acids. CDR1 and CDR2 (germline): MNHEY, SMNVEV (reference sequence). CDR3 coding DNA: TGTGCCAGCAGTCTGCACGCGGACTCCCACCAAGAGACCCAGTACTTC. It specifies CASSLHADSHQETQYF.

The V and J genes are TRBV11-3 and TRBJ2-7; D perhaps matches TRBD2 (6 bases). The germline CDR1 and CDR2 sequences are SGHNT and YENEEA. V was cut by 4 bases and J by 3 bases, with 7 bases left in between. The CDR3 length is 12 residues. CDR3 region: CASSYSGYEQYF. DNA for the CDR3: TGTGCCAGCAGCTATAGCGGCTACGAGCAGTACTTC.

This clonotype has more than one count but fewer than ten. This rearrangement joins TRBV14 to TRBJ2-1; tentatively, D is TRBD1 (6 bases). V was clipped by 0 bases and J by 8 bases, with 14 bases between them. The CDR3 is 15 amino acids. Germline V CDR1 and CDR2: SGHDN, FVKESK. In DNA, the CDR3 is TGTGCCAGCAGCCAAGATAGTGGGCGACAGGATGAGCAGTTCTTC. Amino acid sequence: CASSQDSGRQDEQFF.

By sample share, this clonotype is medium-sized. This chain joins TRBV12-3 or TRBV12-4 and TRBJ2-3, with 11 bases aligning to TRBD2. Losses at the gene ends were 6 bases for V and 9 bases for J; bases not matched to a gene: 5. CDR3 length: 13 residues. The CDR3 bases are TGTGCCAGCAGGGGACTAGCGGAGAGAACGCAGTATTTT. This sequence encodes CASRGLAERTQYF.

This clonotype came up a few times. Sequence at one end of the junction differs from germline and may be a read error. This chain joins TRBV11-2 and TRBJ2-7, with TRBD2 identical over 15 bases. The CDR3 is 12 amino acids. Germline V gene sequence: CDR1 SGHAT, CDR2 FQNNGV. This chain's CDR3 is CASSSGTSGRNF. CDR3 nucleotide sequence: TGTGCCAGCAGCTCCGGGACTAGCGGGAGGAACTTC.

This clonotype was seen many times. The CDR3 coding sequence is TGTGCCAGCAGCGTAGAGGGAGGGGGGCTTAACACTGAAGCTTTCTTT. Protein: CASSVEGGGLNTEAFF. The chain joins TRBV9 to TRBJ1-1; D might be TRBD1 (6 bases). This CDR3 has 16 residues. V was clipped by 0 bases and J by 2 bases, with 14 bases between them. Germline V lookup: CDR1 SGDLS, CDR2 YYNGEE.

Notes on this clonotype: A read error may be the cause here, since a much bigger clone is one base away. Likely a read error: the CDR3 ends without its conserved phenylalanine or tryptophan. V is TRBV9 and J is TRBJ2-7, with 9 bases fitting TRBD2. Germline CDR1 reads SGDLS; CDR2 reads YYNGEE. The ends lost 3 bases at V and 4 bases at J; junction bases unmatched: 8. This CDR3 is 15 amino acids long. For the CDR3, the DNA is TGTGCCAGCAGCGATAGCGGGAGTGGGGTTTACGAGCAGTACCTC. Translated, it gives CASSDSGSGVYEQYL.

The sample holds many counts of this clonotype. The chain has TRBV7-9 and TRBJ1-2; D is unresolved. Germline V gene sequence: CDR1 SEHNR, CDR2 FQNEAQ (reference sequence). The CDR3 is 11 residues long. V was clipped by 7 bases and J by 4 bases, with 7 bases between them. CDR3 sequence reads: CASTSSYGYTF. As DNA, the CDR3 is TGTGCCAGCACCTCCTCCTATGGCTACACCTTC.

This clonotype came up many times. This chain links TRBV4-3 with TRBJ2-3; 11 bases fit TRBD2. This CDR3 spans 17 amino acids. Looked up from germline, CDR1 is LGHNA and CDR2 is YSLEER. J was trimmed by 2 bases and V by 0 bases; bases with no gene match: 4. The CDR3 coding sequence is TGCGCCAGCAGCCAAGATTCTAGCGGGAGGATCACAGATACGCAGTATTTT. It translates to CASSQDSSGRITDTQYF.